Presented here are 29 T cell receptor beta chains from one specimen sequenced in a study of T cell responses to AZD1222 COVID-19 vaccine (dated by TCRdb to the early 2020s). The time point label, as the study defines it: about 28 days (+/-7) after the second vaccine dose. The library relied on the immunoSEQ multiplex PCR assay. TCRdb obtained this table from immuneACCESS and retained in-frame rearrangements with V and J assigned. These tables miss some clones; where compared with another copy, unresolved V genes account for less than half of the shortfall, and the remainder is unexplained. The sample table holds around 150,000 clones, of which 80% to 95% were seen once. The ten largest clones capture about 3.3% of the sample. The sample in question was peripheral blood, obtained 28 days after the second AZD1222 dose. The receptor set was obtained from an adult who received the AZD1222 COVID-19 vaccine.

The gene calls are TRBV25-1 and TRBJ2-6, with TRBD2 matching 12 bases. This CDR3 contains 18 residues. The germline CDR1 and CDR2 sequences are MGHDK and SYGVNS. The J segment lost 0 bases and the V segment lost 4 bases, leaving 4 bases of the junction unmatched. The CDR3 spells CASSAGLAGLSGANVLTF. The CDR3 nucleotides are TGTGCCAGCAGTGCAGGACTAGCGGGACTCTCTGGGGCCAACGTCCTGACTTTC.

The chain employs TRBV27 and TRBJ1-2, with 9 positions matching TRBD1. The CDR3 spans 13 residues. Trimming at V came to 9 bases and at J to 1 base, leaving 3 bases not matched to a gene. The germline CDR1 and CDR2 sequences are MNHEY and SMNVEV (reference sequence). DNA of the CDR3: TGTGCCAGTACAGGGGGCTATAACTATGGCTACACCTTC. Its translation is CASTGGYNYGYTF.

The CDR3 nucleotides read TGTGCCTGGAGTACCGAGGCAGTCCGCCTTTTGGCTGGGGCCAACGTCCTGACTTTC. Amino acid sequence: CAWSTEAVRLLAGANVLTF. The V and J genes are TRBV30 and TRBJ2-6; D gene uncertain. CDR3 length: 19 amino acids. Germline V gene lookup returns CDR1 GTSNPN and CDR2 SVGIG (reference sequence). Deletions cut 2 bases from V and 2 bases from J, with 22 bases between.

V usage is TRBV2 and J usage is TRBJ2-1, with 12 bases matching TRBD2. Germline assignment: CDR1 SNHLY and CDR2 FYNNEI. CDR3 length equals 15 residues. V was pared by 6 bases and J by 7 bases, with 7 bases of the junction left unmatched. CDR3 residues: CASRRLAGEGNEQFF. The CDR3 bases are TGTGCCAGCAGGAGACTAGCGGGAGAGGGGAATGAGCAGTTCTTC.

This sequence joins TRBV28 and TRBJ2-7; D is possibly TRBD2 (6 bases). The CDR3 totals 13 residues. Germline assignment: CDR1 MDHEN and CDR2 SYDVKM. The ends were cut back, 6 bases at V and 4 bases at J, with 13 bases in the middle. This chain's CDR3 is CASSPGLFYEQYF. CDR3 coding DNA: TGTGCCAGCAGCCCTGGACTATTTTACGAGCAGTACTTC.

The rearrangement uses TRBV9 and TRBJ1-2; D unresolved. V lost 4 bases and J 5 bases, leaving 6 bases between the germline ends. Germline-derived CDR1 and CDR2 are SGDLS and YYNGEE. CDR3 length equals 11 residues. For the CDR3, the DNA is TGTGCCAGCAGCCCCGGGTATGGCTACACCTTC. Translating it yields CASSPGYGYTF.

V is TRBV5-1 and J is TRBJ2-7; D gene unclear. CDR1 is SGHRS and CDR2 is YFSETQ in the germline V gene. This CDR3 region has 13 residues. With 2 bases removed from V and 3 bases from J, the gap between germline ends came to 9 bases. The CDR3 region has the DNA TGCGCCAGCAGCTTCGACGAATACTACGAGCAGTACTTC. Residues: CASSFDEYYEQYF.

This rearrangement joins TRBV11-2 to TRBJ2-4; TRBD2 might be the D (5 bases). CDR1 and CDR2 (germline): SGHAT, FQNNGV. The length of the CDR3 is 15 residues. The germline V and J ends were trimmed by 5 bases and 9 bases, with 20 bases remaining between them. The CDR3 loop reads CASSPPGSGWSIQYF. CDR3 nucleotide sequence: TGTGCCAGCAGCCCTCCTGGGAGCGGTTGGAGCATTCAGTACTTC.

CDR3 DNA: TGCGCCAGCAGCTTGGGGTTCCACGAGCAGTACTTC. It encodes CASSLGFHEQYF. The gene calls are TRBV5-1 and TRBJ2-7; D call uncertain. The CDR3 is made up of 12 amino acids. V lost 0 bases and J 5 bases, leaving 6 bases between the germline ends. Germline V gene data show CDR1 as SGHRS and CDR2 as YFSETQ.

The chain combines TRBV7-9 with TRBJ1-5; D perhaps matches TRBD1 (5 bases). Trimming removed 5 bases from V and 0 bases from J, with 11 bases in between. This CDR3 has 15 amino acids. Germline loops: CDR1 SEHNR, CDR2 FQNEAQ (reference sequence). In nucleotides, the CDR3 is TGTGCCAGCAGCCTCCTGGGGGATAGCAATCAGCCCCAGCATTTT. It yields the protein CASSLLGDSNQPQHF. Complete variable domain (other parts from reference TRBV7-9 and TRBJ1-5): DTGVSQNPRHKITKRGQNVTFRCDPISEHNRLYWYRQTLGQGPEFLTYFQNEAQLEKSRLLSDRFSAERPKGSFSTLEIQRTEQGDSAMYLCASSLLGDSNQPQHFGDGTRLSIL.

The genes are TRBV7-9 and TRBJ1-2, with 8 positions matching TRBD1. CDR1 SEHNR and CDR2 FQNEAQ come from the germline V gene (reference sequence). This CDR3 comprises 17 residues. Germline trimming cut 5 bases from V and 4 bases from J; bases unmatched to any gene: 15. CDR3 protein: CASSPPRGLDRGYGYTF. The CDR3 DNA reads as TGTGCCAGCAGCCCCCCTCGGGGCCTTGACAGGGGCTATGGCTACACCTTC.

This CDR3 is CASSPRGAGGYNEQFF. Here the CDR3 DNA reads TGTGCCAGCAGCCCCCGAGGAGCGGGAGGGTACAATGAGCAGTTCTTC. V and J are TRBV11-2 and TRBJ2-1, with 10 bases fitting TRBD2. Germline V gene data show CDR1 as SGHAT and CDR2 as FQNNGV. The CDR3 consists of 16 residues. V trimming: 5 bases; J trimming: 4 bases; junction bases outside the gene matches: 8. The variable domain in full, with the rest retrieved from reference TRBV11-2 and TRBJ2-1, is EAGVAQSPRYKIIEKRQSVAFWCNPISGHATLYWYQQILGQGPKLLIQFQNNGVVDDSQLPKDRFSAERLKGVDSTLKIQPAKLEDSAVYLCASSPRGAGGYNEQFFGPGTRLTVL.

J is TRBJ1-5 and V is TRBV29-1; 7 nucleotides match TRBD1. The V gene end was trimmed by 6 bases and the J gene end by 2 bases; junction bases not matched to a gene: 4. The germline CDR1 and CDR2 sequences are SQVTM and ANQGSEA. The length of the CDR3 is 13 residues. As DNA, the CDR3 is TGCAGCGTGGGCGGACAGGGCAATCAGCCCCAGCATTTT. Its protein is CSVGGQGNQPQHF.

The chain uses TRBV11-2 and TRBJ1-1, with D unclear. The V end lost 5 bases, the J end lost 3 bases, and 10 bases lay between the germline ends. CDR1 and CDR2 from the germline V gene are SGHAT and FQNNGV. CDR3 size: 13 residues. In nucleotides, the CDR3 is TGTGCCAGCAGCGCTCGAGAGTACACTGAAGCTTTCTTT. Translating gives CASSAREYTEAFF.

The chain links TRBV19 to TRBJ2-7; no firm D call. The CDR3 runs 15 residues. Between the trimmed V and J ends, which lost 3 bases and 0 bases, there was a span of 12 bases. Germline V gives CDR1 LNHDA, CDR2 SQIVND (reference sequence). The CDR3 nucleotides read TGTGCCAGTAGTATTCAAGTCTCGCCCTCCTACGAGCAGTACTTC. It encodes CASSIQVSPSYEQYF.

The chain recombines TRBV11-1 with TRBJ1-1, with 9 bases matching TRBD1. Germline V gene data show CDR1 as SGHAT and CDR2 as FQDESV (reference sequence). This CDR3 contains 15 residues. V shed 5 bases, J shed 0 bases, and the junction held 4 bases outside the gene matches. CDR3 loop: CASSQRDRVNTEAFF. The CDR3 coding sequence is TGTGCCAGCAGCCAACGGGACAGGGTGAACACTGAAGCTTTCTTT.

Turning to this clone: Other nucleotide sequences in the sample specify the same CDR3. V usage is TRBV12-3 or TRBV12-4 and J usage is TRBJ2-1; no clear D gene. The CDR3 consists of 11 residues. V was pared by 7 bases and J by 6 bases, with 7 bases between. Here the CDR3 reads CASTLSNEQFF. The CDR3 nucleotides are TGTGCCAGCACCCTTTCCAATGAGCAGTTCTTC.

CDR3 nucleotides: TGTGCCAGCAGTTTATCCCGACAGGGATACACTGAAGCTTTCTTT. This encodes CASSLSRQGYTEAFF. The rearrangement links TRBV6-5 to TRBJ1-1; 7 positions agree with TRBD1. Germline assignment: CDR1 MNHEY and CDR2 SVGAGI. V shed 4 bases and J 3 bases; nucleotides not matched to a gene: 8. The CDR3 loop spans 15 amino acids.

The CDR3 loop is CASSILAEAFF. CDR3 bases: TGTGCCAGCAGTATTCTGGCTGAAGCTTTCTTT. The chain carries TRBV12-3 or TRBV12-4 and TRBJ1-1, with D unresolved. The CDR3 sequence is 11 residues long. V was shortened by 5 bases and J by 6 bases, with 7 bases between the two germline ends.

The chain uses TRBV18 and TRBJ2-1; 7 bases align to TRBD2. Germline V gene sequence: CDR1 KGHSH, CDR2 LQKENI. This CDR3 spans 13 amino acids. Trimming took 3 bases from V and 9 from J; bases not matched to a gene: 5. The CDR3: CASSPRERGEQFF. The CDR3 coding sequence is TGTGCCAGCTCACCCCGGGAGCGGGGTGAGCAGTTCTTC. The full variable domain, completed using reference TRBV18 and TRBJ2-1, is NAGVMQNPRHLVRRRGQEARLRCSPMKGHSHVYWYRQLPEEGLKFMVYLQKENIIDESGMPKERFSAEFPKEGPSILRIQQVVRGDSAAYFCASSPRERGEQFFGPGTRLTVL.

V is TRBV11-2 and J is TRBJ2-7; TRBD2 matches at 9 bases. The V gene end was trimmed by 5 bases and the J gene end by 5 bases; junction bases not matched to a gene: 13. CDR1 is SGHAT and CDR2 is FQNNGV in the germline V gene. This CDR3 comprises 16 residues. The CDR3 coding sequence is TGTGCCAGCAGCCACCACCCTAGCGGGGTCCGTGACGAGCAGTACTTC. Amino acids: CASSHHPSGVRDEQYF. Variable domain in full (rest from reference TRBV11-2 and TRBJ2-7): EAGVAQSPRYKIIEKRQSVAFWCNPISGHATLYWYQQILGQGPKLLIQFQNNGVVDDSQLPKDRFSAERLKGVDSTLKIQPAKLEDSAVYLCASSHHPSGVRDEQYFGPGTRLTVT.

This sequence joins TRBV27 and TRBJ2-1; D may be TRBD1 (5 bases). Germline V gene data show CDR1 as MNHEY and CDR2 as SMNVEV (reference sequence). The CDR3 loop spans 14 amino acids. V was shortened by 0 bases and J by 8 bases, with 11 bases between the two germline ends. The CDR3 DNA follows: TGTGCCAGCAGTTTATCGCCAGGGATGGATGAGCAGTTCTTC. It translates to CASSLSPGMDEQFF.

The chain joins TRBV5-4 to TRBJ2-1, with TRBD1 as a possible D gene (6 bases). The V end was cut by 0 bases, the J end by 4 bases, with 14 bases between. This CDR3 spans 16 amino acids. In germline, CDR1 is SGHNT, CDR2 YYREEE (reference sequence). This chain's CDR3 is CASSLAGQGSYNEQFF. The DNA of the CDR3 is TGTGCCAGCAGCTTGGCCGGCCAGGGGTCTTACAATGAGCAGTTCTTC.

In this sample, this clone turned up a few times. The chain links TRBV19 to TRBJ1-2; D gene ambiguous. CDR3 length: 15 residues. V dropped 1 base and J dropped 6 bases, with 15 bases sitting between them. Germline V gene lookup returns CDR1 LNHDA and CDR2 SQIVND (reference sequence). CDR3 nucleotide sequence: TGTGCCAGTAGTATAGGGGGAGGAGGGAGCCATGGCTACACCTTC. The encoded protein is CASSIGGGGSHGYTF.

The chain couples TRBV6-5 to TRBJ2-5, with 10 bases that match TRBD2. With 6 bases clipped from V and 4 bases from J, the junction kept 5 bases outside the gene matches. The CDR3 is 14 amino acids. Germline CDR1 and CDR2: MNHEY and SVGAGI. CDR3 in DNA: TGTGCCAGCAGCGCTAGCGGGAGTTTAGAGACCCAGTACTTC. Its translation is CASSASGSLETQYF.

The J gene is TRBJ2-5, the V gene TRBV11-2; 7 bases align to TRBD2. The CDR3 has 15 residues. The junction had 7 bases not matched to a gene; V was cut back by 1 base and J by 5 bases. Germline CDR1 is SGHAT and CDR2 is FQNNGV. Here the CDR3 reads CASSLGGGTGETQYF. The CDR3 coding sequence is TGTGCCAGCAGCTTAGGGGGAGGGACCGGGGAGACCCAGTACTTC.

This rearrangement joins TRBV5-1 to TRBJ2-7; a weak D match, TRBD1 (6 bases). The germline V gene encodes CDR1 SGHRS and CDR2 YFSETQ. The CDR3 has 16 amino acids. Trimming shortened V by 4 bases and J by 0 bases, and 17 bases separated the two germline ends. The CDR3 is CASSASIDRFSYEQYF. In DNA, the CDR3 is TGCGCCAGCAGCGCAAGTATAGACAGGTTCTCCTACGAGCAGTACTTC.

The chain uses TRBV10-3 and TRBJ1-1; D unresolved. The CDR3 is 15 amino acids. V gave up 0 bases and J gave up 2 bases, with 10 bases separating them. Germline loops: CDR1 ENHRY, CDR2 SYGVKD. CDR3 sequence (DNA): TGTGCCATCAGTGAGTCGACGGCCGCTAACACTGAAGCTTTCTTT. The encoded protein is CAISESTAANTEAFF.

This CDR3 reads CASSEIPNYGYTF. The CDR3 coding sequence is TGTGCCAGCAGCGAGATCCCTAACTATGGCTACACCTTC. The chain employs TRBV7-2 and TRBJ1-2; unclear D gene. Trimming left V 5 bases short and J 0 bases short, with 7 bases between. This CDR3 has 13 amino acids. Germline CDR1 reads SGHTA; CDR2 reads FQGNSA. Using reference TRBV7-2 and TRBJ1-2 for the parts outside the CDR3, the full variable domain is GAGVSQSPSNKVTEKGKDVELRCDPISGHTALYWYRQSLGQGLEFLIYFQGNSAPDKSGLPSDRFSAERTGGSVSTLTIQRTQQEDSAVYLCASSEIPNYGYTFGSGTRLTVV.